These T cell receptor beta chains were read from a single sample in a study of blood T cells in healthy people across ages. TCRdb reanalysed the 5' RACE reads using MiXCR and keeps one entry per CDR3 protein. The table lists about 600,000 distinct CDR3 sequences, around 48% of them singletons. Sequenced sample: blood. The receptor set was obtained from a man at least 80 years old in good health. Both conserved end residues are part of each CDR3. Each record gives: J gene, V gene, CDR3 length, clone size, D gene, CDR3 protein, CDR3 DNA. A D gene is named only where the DNA matches it firmly. Some rows mark clone size as missing; the rest say once, few, many or name a class of expanded clone.

TRBJ2-1	TRBV5-1	14	-	-	CASSLRLRGETQFF	TGCGCCAGCAGCTTGCGACTCCGAGGAGAGACCCAGTTCTTC
TRBJ1-5	TRBV20-1	13	-	-	CSAKPGTNQPQHF	TGCAGTGCTAAACCGGGAACAAATCAGCCCCAGCATTTT
TRBJ1-1	TRBV5-6	14	-	-	CASSFSTVWGEAFF	TGTGCCAGCAGCTTTTCGACAGTTTGGGGTGAAGCTTTCTTT
TRBJ2-5	TRBV12-3/TRBV12-4	14	-	TRBD1	CASSTNRGKGTQYF	TGTGCCAGCAGTACCAACAGGGGCAAGGGGACCCAGTACTTC
TRBJ2-5	TRBV4-1	19	-	TRBD2	CASSHPGGRLGGGRETQYF	TGCGCCAGCAGCCACCCCGGGGGCCGCCTTGGCGGGGGGCGAGAGACCCAGTACTTC
TRBJ1-1	TRBV10-3	14	-	-	CAISNRLEHTEAFF	TGTGCCATCAGCAACAGGTTAGAACACACTGAAGCTTTCTTT
TRBJ2-1	TRBV9	14	-	-	CASSGFGGDHEQFF	TGTGCCAGCAGCGGCTTCGGAGGGGACCATGAGCAGTTCTTC
TRBJ2-3	TRBV6-2/TRBV6-3	13	-	-	CASSDGGVVTQYF	TGTGCCAGCAGTGACGGCGGGGTGGTTACGCAGTATTTT
TRBJ2-7	TRBV7-2	15	few	TRBD1	CASSLGGQGAYEQYF	TGTGCCAGCAGCTTAGGAGGACAGGGCGCCTACGAGCAGTACTTC
TRBJ1-4	TRBV29-1	15	-	-	CSVGKVGGGNEKLFF	TGCAGCGTTGGCAAGGTTGGGGGGGGTAATGAAAAACTGTTTTTT
TRBJ1-4	TRBV6-5	13	once	-	CASSIRRSEKLFF	TGTGCCAGCAGTATCAGGCGTAGCGAAAAACTGTTTTTT
TRBJ1-1	TRBV4-1	14	few	-	CASSSPGRSTEAFF	TGCGCCAGCAGCTCTCCCGGGCGGAGCACTGAAGCTTTCTTT
TRBJ2-5	TRBV7-2	15	few	TRBD2	CASSLVGTSEETQYF	TGTGCCAGCAGCTTAGTCGGGACTAGCGAAGAGACCCAGTACTTC
TRBJ2-5	TRBV29-1	13	few	-	CSVNRATVGEQYF	TGCAGCGTTAACAGGGCTACCGTGGGTGAGCAGTACTTC
TRBJ1-3	TRBV6-6	16	once	TRBD1	CTSSFGQGAFGNTIYF	TGTACCAGCAGTTTTGGACAGGGGGCTTTTGGAAACACCATATATTTT
TRBJ2-5	TRBV20-1	12	-	-	CSALAEQETQYF	TGCAGTGCCCTGGCCGAACAAGAGACCCAGTACTTC
TRBJ2-7	TRBV20-1	16	few	TRBD1	CSAGEPGDRSSYEQYF	TGCAGTGCTGGGGAACCCGGGGACAGAAGTTCCTACGAGCAGTACTTC
TRBJ2-2	TRBV12-3/TRBV12-4	14	few	TRBD1	CASSLGQTTGELFF	TGTGCCAGCAGTCTGGGACAGACCACCGGGGAGCTGTTTTTT
TRBJ2-1	TRBV24-1	16	few	TRBD1	CATSDPTGGSRNEQFF	TGTGCCACCAGTGATCCCACAGGGGGATCAAGGAATGAGCAGTTCTTC
TRBJ2-7	TRBV6-6	12	-	-	CASAPTAYEQYF	TGTGCCAGCGCACCCACGGCCTACGAGCAGTACTTC
TRBJ1-5	TRBV2	16	-	TRBD1	CASSEGSNRGNQPQHF	TGTGCCAGCAGTGAAGGTTCGAACAGGGGAAATCAGCCCCAGCATTTT
TRBJ2-1	TRBV20-1	14	-	TRBD2	CSVLLGTSPSEQFF	TGCAGTGTCCTCTTAGGGACTAGCCCCTCGGAGCAGTTCTTC
TRBJ1-1	TRBV7-9	15	-	-	CASSSLRTQNTEAFF	TGTGCCAGCAGCTCCCTAAGGACTCAGAACACTGAAGCTTTCTTT